This T cell receptor beta chain derives from a study of CD8 T cells in ankylosing spondylitis. The study, taken as a whole, reports: Seemingly characteristic of ankylosing spondylitis blood was a TCR beta motif consisting of 7 or 8 highly homologous variants. Certain motif variants had earlier appeared in reactive arthritis synovial fluid and blood.

Germline CDR1 reads MNHEY; CDR2 reads SMNVEV (reference sequence). Germline trimming cut 7 bases from V and 7 bases from J; bases unmatched to any gene: 6. CDR3 size: 12 residues. Making the TCR beta libraries involved quantitative 5'-RACE with molecular barcodes. TCRdb passed the 5' RACE reads through MiXCR, listing each CDR3 protein once. The table records 100,000 to 150,000 distinct CDR3 sequences, approximately 9.7% of them present only once. This clonotype came up a few times. Its specificity is not known. The sequenced material came from blood, either unsorted or a sorted T cell fraction (not recorded which). This receptor was taken from a male donor with ankylosing spondylitis or in good health (not recorded which). The J gene is TRBJ2-5, the V gene TRBV27; 7 positions agree with TRBD2. The CDR3 coding sequence is TGTGCCAGCAAAACGGGAGGTGGGACCCAGTACTTC. This translates into CASKTGGGTQYF.